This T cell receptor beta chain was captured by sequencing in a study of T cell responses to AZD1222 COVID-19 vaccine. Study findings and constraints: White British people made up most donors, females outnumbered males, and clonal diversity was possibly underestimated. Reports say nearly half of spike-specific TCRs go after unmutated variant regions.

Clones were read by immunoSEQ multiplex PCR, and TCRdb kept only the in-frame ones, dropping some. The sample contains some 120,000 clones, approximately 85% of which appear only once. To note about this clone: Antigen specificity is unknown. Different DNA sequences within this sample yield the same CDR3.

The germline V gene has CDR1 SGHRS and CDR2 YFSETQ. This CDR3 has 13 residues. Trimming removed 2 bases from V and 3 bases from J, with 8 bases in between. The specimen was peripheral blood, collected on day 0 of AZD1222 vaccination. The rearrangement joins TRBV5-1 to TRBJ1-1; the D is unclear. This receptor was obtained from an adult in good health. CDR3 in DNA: TGCGCCAGCAGCTTAGAGAGGGACACTGAAGCTTTCTTT. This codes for CASSLERDTEAFF.